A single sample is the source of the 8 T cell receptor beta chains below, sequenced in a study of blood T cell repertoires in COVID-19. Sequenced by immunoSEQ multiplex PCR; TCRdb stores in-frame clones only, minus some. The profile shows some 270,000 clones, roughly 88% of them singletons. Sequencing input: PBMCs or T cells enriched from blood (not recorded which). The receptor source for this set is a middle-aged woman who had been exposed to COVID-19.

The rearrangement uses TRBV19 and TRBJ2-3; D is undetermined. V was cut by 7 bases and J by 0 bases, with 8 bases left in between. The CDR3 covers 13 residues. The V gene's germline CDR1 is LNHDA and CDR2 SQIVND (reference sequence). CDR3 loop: CASTKTSTDTQYF. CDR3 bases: TGTGCCAGTACCAAGACTAGCACAGATACGCAGTATTTT.

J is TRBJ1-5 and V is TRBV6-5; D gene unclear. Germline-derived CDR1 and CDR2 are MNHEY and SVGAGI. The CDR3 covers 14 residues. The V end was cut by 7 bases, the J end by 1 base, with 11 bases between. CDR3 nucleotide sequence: TGTGCCAGCATCCCAGCGAGGAGCAATCAGCCCCAGCATTTT. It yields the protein CASIPARSNQPQHF.

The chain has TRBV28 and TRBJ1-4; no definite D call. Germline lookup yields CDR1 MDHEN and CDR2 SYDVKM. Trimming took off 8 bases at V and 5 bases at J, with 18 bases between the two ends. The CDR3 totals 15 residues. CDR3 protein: CASPHRWVRNEKLFF. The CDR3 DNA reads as TGTGCCAGCCCGCACCGGTGGGTGAGGAATGAAAAACTGTTTTTT.

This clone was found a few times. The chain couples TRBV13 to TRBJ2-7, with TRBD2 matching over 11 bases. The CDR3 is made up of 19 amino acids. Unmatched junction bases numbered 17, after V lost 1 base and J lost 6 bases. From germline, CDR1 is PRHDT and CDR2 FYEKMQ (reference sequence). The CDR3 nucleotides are TGTGCCAGCAGCTTAGCCCTAGGGTGGCTAGCGGGAGGTCGAGGCGAGCAGTACGTC. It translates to CASSLALGWLAGGRGEQYV.

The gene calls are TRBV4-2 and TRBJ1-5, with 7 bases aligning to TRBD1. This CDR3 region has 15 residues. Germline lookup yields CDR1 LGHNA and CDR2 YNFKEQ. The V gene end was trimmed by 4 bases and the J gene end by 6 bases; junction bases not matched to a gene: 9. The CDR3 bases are TGTGCCAGCAGCCTTGCTTGGGACAGCTTTCAGCCCCAGCATTTT. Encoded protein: CASSLAWDSFQPQHF.

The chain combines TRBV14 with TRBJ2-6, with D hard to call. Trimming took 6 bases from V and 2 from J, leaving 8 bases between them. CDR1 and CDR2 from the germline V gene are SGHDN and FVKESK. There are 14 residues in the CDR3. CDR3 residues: CASRHTTGANVLTF. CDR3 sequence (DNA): TGTGCCAGCAGGCACACGACTGGGGCCAACGTCCTGACTTTC.

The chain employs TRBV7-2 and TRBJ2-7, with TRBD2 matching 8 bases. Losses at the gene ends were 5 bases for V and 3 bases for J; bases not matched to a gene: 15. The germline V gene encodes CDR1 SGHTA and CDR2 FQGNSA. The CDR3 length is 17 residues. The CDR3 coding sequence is TGTGCCAGCAGCCCCGTGGTCTTATCTAGCGGGCACTACGAGCAGTACTTC. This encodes CASSPVVLSSGHYEQYF.

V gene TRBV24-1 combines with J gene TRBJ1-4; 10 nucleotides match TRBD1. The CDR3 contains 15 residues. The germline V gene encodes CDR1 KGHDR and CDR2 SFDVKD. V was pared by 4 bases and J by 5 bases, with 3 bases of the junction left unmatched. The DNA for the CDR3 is TGTGCCACCAGTGACCCGGGACAGGGGAATGAAAAACTGTTTTTT. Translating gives CATSDPGQGNEKLFF.